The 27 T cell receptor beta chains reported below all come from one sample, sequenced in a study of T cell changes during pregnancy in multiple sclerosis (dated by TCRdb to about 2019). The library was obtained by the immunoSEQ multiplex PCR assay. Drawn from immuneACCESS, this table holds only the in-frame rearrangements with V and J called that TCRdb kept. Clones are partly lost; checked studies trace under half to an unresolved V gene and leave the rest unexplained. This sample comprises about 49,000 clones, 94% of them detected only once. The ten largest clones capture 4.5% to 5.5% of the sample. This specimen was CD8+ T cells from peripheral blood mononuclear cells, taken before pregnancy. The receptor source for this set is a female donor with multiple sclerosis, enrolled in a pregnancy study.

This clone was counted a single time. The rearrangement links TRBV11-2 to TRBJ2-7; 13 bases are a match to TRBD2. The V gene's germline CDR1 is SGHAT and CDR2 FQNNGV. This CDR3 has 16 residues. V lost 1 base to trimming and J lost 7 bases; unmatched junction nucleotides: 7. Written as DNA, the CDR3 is TGTGCCAGCAGCTTAGGGCGACTAGCGGGGGGCCGGGAGCAGTACTTC. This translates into CASSLGRLAGGREQYF.

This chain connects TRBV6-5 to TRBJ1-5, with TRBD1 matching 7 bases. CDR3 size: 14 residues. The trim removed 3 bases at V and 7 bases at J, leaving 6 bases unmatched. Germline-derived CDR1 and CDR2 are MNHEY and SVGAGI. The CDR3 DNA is TGTGCCAGCAGTTATCGGTCAGGGGGACAGCCCCAGCATTTT. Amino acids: CASSYRSGGQPQHF.

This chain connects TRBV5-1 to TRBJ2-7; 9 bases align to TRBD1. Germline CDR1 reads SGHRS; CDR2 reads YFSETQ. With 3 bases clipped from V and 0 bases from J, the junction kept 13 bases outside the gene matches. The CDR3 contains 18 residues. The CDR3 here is CASSWYRDRASSSYEQYF. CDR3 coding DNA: TGCGCCAGCAGCTGGTACCGGGACAGGGCCTCAAGCTCCTACGAGCAGTACTTC.

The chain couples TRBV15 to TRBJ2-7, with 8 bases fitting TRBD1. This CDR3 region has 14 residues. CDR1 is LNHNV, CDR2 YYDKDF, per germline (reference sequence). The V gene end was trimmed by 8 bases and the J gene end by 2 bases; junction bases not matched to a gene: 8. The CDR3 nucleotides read TGTGCCACCTCGGACAGGGAGCACCCCTACGAGCAGTACTTC. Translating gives CATSDREHPYEQYF.

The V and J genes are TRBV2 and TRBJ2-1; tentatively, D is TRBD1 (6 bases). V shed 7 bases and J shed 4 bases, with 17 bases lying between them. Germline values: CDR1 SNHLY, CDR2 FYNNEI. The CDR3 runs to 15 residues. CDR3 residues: CASKSQGQEYNEQFF. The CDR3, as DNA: TGTGCCAGCAAGTCTCAGGGGCAGGAGTACAATGAGCAGTTCTTC. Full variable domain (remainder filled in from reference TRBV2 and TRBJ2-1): EPEVTQTPSHQVTQMGQEVILRCVPISNHLYFYWYRQILGQKVEFLVSFYNNEISEKSEIFDDQFSVERPDGSNFTLKIRSTKLEDSAMYFCASKSQGQEYNEQFFGPGTRLTVL.

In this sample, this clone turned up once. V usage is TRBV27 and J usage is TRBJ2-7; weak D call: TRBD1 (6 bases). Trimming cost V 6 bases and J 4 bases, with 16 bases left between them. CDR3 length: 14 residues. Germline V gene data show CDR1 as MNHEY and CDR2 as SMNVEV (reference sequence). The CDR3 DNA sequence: TGTGCCAGCAGCCCAGGGGACCACTCGTACGAGCAGTACTTC. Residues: CASSPGDHSYEQYF.

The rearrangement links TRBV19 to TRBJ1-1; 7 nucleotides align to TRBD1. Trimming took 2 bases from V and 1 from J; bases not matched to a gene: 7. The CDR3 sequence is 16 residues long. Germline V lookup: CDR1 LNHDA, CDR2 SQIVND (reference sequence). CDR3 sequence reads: CASSIITGVPNTEAFF. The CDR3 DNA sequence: TGTGCCAGTAGTATAATTACAGGGGTCCCGAACACTGAAGCTTTCTTT.

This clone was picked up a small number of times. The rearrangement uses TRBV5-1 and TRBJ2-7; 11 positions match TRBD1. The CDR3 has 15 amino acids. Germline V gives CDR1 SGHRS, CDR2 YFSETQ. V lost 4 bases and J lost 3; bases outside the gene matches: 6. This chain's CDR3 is CASSPGQGASYEQYF. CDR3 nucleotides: TGCGCCAGCAGCCCTGGACAGGGGGCGAGCTACGAGCAGTACTTC.

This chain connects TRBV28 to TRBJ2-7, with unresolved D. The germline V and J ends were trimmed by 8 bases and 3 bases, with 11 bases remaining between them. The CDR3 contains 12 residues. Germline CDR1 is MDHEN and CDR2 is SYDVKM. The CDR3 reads CASGQEYYEQYF. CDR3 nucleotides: TGTGCCAGCGGCCAGGAATACTACGAGCAGTACTTC.

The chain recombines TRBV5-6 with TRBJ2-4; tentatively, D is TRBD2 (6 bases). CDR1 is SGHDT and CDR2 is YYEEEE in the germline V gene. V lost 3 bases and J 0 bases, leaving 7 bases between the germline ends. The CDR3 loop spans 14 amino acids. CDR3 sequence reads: CASSSGLAKNIQYF. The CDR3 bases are TGTGCCAGCAGCTCGGGACTAGCCAAAAACATTCAGTACTTC.

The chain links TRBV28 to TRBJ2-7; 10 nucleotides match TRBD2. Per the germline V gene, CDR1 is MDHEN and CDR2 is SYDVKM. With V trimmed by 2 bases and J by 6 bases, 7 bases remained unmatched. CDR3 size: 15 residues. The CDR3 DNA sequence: TGTGCCAGCAGTTTAGGGGGGACTAGCGCGTTCGAGCAGTACTTC. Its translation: CASSLGGTSAFEQYF.

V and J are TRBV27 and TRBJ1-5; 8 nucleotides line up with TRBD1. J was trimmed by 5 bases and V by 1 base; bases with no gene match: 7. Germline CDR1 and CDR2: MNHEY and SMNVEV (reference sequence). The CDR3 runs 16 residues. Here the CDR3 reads CASSLFGATGDQPQHF. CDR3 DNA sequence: TGTGCCAGCAGTTTATTCGGGGCGACAGGGGATCAGCCCCAGCATTTT.

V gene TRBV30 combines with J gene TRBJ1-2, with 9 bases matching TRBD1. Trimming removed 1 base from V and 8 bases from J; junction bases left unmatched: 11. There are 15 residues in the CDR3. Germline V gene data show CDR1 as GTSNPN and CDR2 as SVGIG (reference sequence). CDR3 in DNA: TGTGCCTGGAGTGAGGGACAGGGATCTTCAAACGGCTACACCTTC. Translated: CAWSEGQGSSNGYTF.

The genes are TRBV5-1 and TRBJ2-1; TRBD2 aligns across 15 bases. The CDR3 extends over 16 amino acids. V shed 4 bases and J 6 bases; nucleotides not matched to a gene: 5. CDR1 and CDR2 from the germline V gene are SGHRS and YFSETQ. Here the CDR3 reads CASSIWTSGRVNEQFF. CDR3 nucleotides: TGCGCCAGCAGCATCTGGACTAGCGGGAGGGTCAATGAGCAGTTCTTC. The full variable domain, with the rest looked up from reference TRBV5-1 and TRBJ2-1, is KAGVTQTPRYLIKTRGQQVTLSCSPISGHRSVSWYQQTPGQGLQFLFEYFSETQRNKGNFPGRFSGRQFSNSRSEMNVSTLELGDSALYLCASSIWTSGRVNEQFFGPGTRLTVL.

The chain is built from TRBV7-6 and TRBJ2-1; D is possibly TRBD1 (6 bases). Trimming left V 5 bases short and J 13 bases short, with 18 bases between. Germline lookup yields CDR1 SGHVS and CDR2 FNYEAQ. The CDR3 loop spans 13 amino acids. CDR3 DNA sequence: TGTGCCAGCAGCACCGAGGGGGTCATAACCCAGTTCTTC. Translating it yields CASSTEGVITQFF.

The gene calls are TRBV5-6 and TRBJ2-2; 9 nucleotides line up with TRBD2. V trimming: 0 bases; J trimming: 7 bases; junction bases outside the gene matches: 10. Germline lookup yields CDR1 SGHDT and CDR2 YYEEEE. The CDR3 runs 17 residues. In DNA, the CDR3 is TGTGCCAGCAGCTTGGCCGGTTTAGCGGGAGTTAGCGGGGAGCTGTTTTTT. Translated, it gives CASSLAGLAGVSGELFF.

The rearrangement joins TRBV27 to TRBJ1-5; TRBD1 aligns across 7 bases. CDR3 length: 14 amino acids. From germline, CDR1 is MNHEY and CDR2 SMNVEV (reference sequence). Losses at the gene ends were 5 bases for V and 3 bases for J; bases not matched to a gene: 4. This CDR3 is CASSPTGNNQPQHF. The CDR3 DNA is TGTGCCAGCAGTCCGACAGGGAACAATCAGCCCCAGCATTTT.

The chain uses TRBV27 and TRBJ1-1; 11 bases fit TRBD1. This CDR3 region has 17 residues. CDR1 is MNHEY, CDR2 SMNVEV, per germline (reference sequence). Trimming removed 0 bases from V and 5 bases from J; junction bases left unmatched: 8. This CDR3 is CASSLSRGGQGDTEAFF. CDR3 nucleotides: TGTGCCAGCAGTTTATCGAGGGGGGGACAGGGGGATACTGAAGCTTTCTTT.

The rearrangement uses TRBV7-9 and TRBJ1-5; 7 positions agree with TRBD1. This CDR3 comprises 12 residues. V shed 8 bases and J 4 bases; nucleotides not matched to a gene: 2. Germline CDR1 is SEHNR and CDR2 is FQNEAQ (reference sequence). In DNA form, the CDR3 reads TGTGCCAGCGGGACAGATAATCAGCCCCAGCATTTT. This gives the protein CASGTDNQPQHF.

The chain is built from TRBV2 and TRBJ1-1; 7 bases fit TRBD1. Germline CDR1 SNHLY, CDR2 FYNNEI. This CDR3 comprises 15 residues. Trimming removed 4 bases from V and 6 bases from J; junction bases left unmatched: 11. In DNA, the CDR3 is TGTGCCAGCAGTGGTAGGGGGCGCGAGGGCCCTGAAGCTTTCTTT. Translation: CASSGRGREGPEAFF.

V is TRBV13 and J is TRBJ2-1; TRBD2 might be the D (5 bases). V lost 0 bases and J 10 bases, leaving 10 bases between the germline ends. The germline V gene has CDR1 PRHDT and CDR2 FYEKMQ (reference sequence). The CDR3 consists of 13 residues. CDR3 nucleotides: TGTGCCAGCAGCTTAGGGGGTGGGGAGGAGCAGTTCTTC. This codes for CASSLGGGEEQFF.

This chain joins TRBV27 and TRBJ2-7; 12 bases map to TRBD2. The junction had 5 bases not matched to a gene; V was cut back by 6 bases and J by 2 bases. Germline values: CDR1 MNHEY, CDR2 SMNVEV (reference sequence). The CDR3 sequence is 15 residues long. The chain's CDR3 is CASRPSGRVTYEQYF. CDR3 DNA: TGTGCCAGCAGGCCTAGCGGGAGGGTTACCTACGAGCAGTACTTC.

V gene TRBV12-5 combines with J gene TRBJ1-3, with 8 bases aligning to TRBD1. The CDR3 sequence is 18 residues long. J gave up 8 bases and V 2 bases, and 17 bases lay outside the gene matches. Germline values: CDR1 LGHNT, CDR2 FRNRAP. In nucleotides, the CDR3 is TGTGCTAGTGGTTTGATCCCCCCCCCGGGACAGGCGATGGACACCATATATTTT. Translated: CASGLIPPPGQAMDTIYF.

The CDR3: CASNLGENTEAFF. CDR3 nucleotides: TGCGCCAGCAATTTAGGAGAGAACACTGAAGCTTTCTTT. This sequence joins TRBV10-2 and TRBJ1-1, with D hard to call. Germline V gene data show CDR1 as WSHSY and CDR2 as SAAADI. The CDR3 runs 13 residues. V lost 7 bases, J lost 1 base, and 10 bases lay in between.

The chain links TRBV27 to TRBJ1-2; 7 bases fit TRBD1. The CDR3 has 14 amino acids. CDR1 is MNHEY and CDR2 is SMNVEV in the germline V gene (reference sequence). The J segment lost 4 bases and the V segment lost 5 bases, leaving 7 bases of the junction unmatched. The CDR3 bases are TGTGCCAGCAGTACCACACAGGGGACCTATGGCTACACCTTC. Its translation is CASSTTQGTYGYTF.

The CDR3 DNA sequence: TGTGCCAGCAGCCTCAAGTCCGGGACAGGGACCTACGAGCAGTACTTC. Encoded protein: CASSLKSGTGTYEQYF. The J gene is TRBJ2-7, the V gene TRBV4-2; the match to TRBD1 covers 9 bases. V trimming: 4 bases; J trimming: 2 bases; junction bases outside the gene matches: 9. Germline V gene sequence: CDR1 LGHNA, CDR2 YNFKEQ. This CDR3 comprises 16 residues.

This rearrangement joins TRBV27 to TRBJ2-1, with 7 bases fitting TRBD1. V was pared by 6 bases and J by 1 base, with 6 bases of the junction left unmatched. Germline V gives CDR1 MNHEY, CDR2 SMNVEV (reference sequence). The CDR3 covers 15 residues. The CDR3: CASRSGQVSYNEQFF. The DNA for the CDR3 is TGTGCCAGCAGGTCCGGACAGGTTTCCTACAATGAGCAGTTCTTC.